This TCR beta chain stems from a study of blood T cell repertoires in COVID-19. Background on the study: In each case, the material was cDNA or gDNA derived from T cells, B-cell-depleted T cells, or PBMCs.

The assay was immunoSEQ multiplex PCR, and TCRdb's table has in-frame clones only and misses some. Of about 250,000 clones listed, around 88% are singletons. V gave up 2 bases and J gave up 0 bases, with 2 bases separating them. This CDR3 region has 12 residues. Germline V gives CDR1 LGHNT, CDR2 FRNRAP. This clonotype was obtained from a man aged 40-49 years with active or convalescent COVID-19. This chain connects TRBV12-5 to TRBJ2-7; D is uncertain. Input material: peripheral blood. CDR3 residues: CASGLLSYEQYF. The CDR3 bases are TGTGCTAGTGGTTTGCTCTCCTACGAGCAGTACTTC.